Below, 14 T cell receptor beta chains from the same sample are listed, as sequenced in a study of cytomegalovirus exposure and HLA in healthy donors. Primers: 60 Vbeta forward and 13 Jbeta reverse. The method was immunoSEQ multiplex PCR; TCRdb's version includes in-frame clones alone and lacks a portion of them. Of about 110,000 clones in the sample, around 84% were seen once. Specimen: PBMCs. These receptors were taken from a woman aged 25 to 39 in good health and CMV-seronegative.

CDR3 protein: CASSHLAGGPQRGELFF. The CDR3 DNA sequence: TGCGCCAGCAGCCACCTAGCGGGGGGGCCTCAACGCGGGGAGCTGTTTTTT. The chain combines TRBV4-1 with TRBJ2-2; 12 bases align to TRBD2. This CDR3 spans 17 amino acids. Germline values: CDR1 MGHRA, CDR2 YSYEKL. V was clipped by 3 bases and J by 7 bases; unmatched bases: 9.

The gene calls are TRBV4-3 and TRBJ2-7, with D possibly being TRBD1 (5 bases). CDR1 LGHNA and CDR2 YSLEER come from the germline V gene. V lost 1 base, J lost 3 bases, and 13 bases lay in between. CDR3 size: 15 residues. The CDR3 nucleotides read TGCGCCAGCAGCCAAGGCCTCTCAGGGAACTACGAGCAGTACTTC. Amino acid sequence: CASSQGLSGNYEQYF.

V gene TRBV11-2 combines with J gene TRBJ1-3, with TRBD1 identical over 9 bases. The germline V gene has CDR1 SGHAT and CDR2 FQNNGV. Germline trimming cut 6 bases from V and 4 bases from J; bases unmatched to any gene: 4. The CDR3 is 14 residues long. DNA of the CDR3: TGTGCCAGCAGTGGACAGGGGTCGGGAAACACCATATATTTT. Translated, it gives CASSGQGSGNTIYF.

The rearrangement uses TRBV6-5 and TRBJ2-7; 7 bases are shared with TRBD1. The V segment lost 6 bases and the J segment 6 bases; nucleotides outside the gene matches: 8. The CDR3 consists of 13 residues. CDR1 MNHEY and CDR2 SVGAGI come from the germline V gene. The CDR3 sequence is CASRLRDSGEQYF. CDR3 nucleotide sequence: TGTGCCAGCAGGCTCCGGGACAGTGGCGAGCAGTACTTC.

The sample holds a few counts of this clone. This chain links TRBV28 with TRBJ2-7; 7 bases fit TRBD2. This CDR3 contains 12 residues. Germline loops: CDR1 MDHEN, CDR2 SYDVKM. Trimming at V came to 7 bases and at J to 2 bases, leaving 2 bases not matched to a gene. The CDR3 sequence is CASTSGTYEQYF. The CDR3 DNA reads TGTGCCAGCACTAGCGGCACCTACGAGCAGTACTTC.

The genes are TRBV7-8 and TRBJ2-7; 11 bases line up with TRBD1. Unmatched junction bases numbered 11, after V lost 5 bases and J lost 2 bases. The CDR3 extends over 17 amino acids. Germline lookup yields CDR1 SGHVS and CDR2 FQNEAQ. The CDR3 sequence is CASSPPGTGGIAYEQYF. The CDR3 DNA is TGTGCCAGCAGCCCCCCCGGGACAGGGGGGATAGCCTACGAGCAGTACTTC.

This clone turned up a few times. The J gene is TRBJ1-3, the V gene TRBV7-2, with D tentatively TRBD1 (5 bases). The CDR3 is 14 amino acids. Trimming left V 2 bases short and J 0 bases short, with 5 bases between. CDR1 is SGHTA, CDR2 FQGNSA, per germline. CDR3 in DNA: TGTGCCAGCAGCTTAACAGGCTCTGGAAACACCATATATTTT. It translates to CASSLTGSGNTIYF. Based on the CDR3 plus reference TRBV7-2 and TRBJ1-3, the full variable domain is GAGVSQSPSNKVTEKGKDVELRCDPISGHTALYWYRQSLGQGLEFLIYFQGNSAPDKSGLPSDRFSAERTGGSVSTLTIQRTQQEDSAVYLCASSLTGSGNTIYFGEGSWLTVV.

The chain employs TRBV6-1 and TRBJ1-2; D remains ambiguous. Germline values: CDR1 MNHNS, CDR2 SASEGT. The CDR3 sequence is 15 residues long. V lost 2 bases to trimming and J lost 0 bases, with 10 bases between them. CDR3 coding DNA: TGTGCCAGCAGTGAACCCTGGGAGGCTAACTATGGCTACACCTTC. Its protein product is CASSEPWEANYGYTF.

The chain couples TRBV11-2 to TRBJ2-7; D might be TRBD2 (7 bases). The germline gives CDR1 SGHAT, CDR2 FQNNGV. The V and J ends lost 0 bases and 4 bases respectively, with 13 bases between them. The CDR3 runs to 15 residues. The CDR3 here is CASSLEQGRGYEQYF. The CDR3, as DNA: TGTGCCAGCAGCTTAGAGCAGGGGCGGGGGTACGAGCAGTACTTC.

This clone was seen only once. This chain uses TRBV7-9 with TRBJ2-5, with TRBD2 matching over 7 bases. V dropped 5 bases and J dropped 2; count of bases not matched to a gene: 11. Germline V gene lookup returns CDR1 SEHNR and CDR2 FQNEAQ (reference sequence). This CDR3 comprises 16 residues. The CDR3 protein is CASSGLGQGTQETQYF. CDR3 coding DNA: TGTGCCAGCAGCGGACTAGGCCAGGGAACTCAAGAGACCCAGTACTTC.

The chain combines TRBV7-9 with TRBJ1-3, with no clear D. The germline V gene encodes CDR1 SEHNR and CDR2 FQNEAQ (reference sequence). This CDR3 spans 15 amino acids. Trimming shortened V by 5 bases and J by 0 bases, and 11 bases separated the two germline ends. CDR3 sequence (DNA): TGTGCCAGCAGCCCCCCGGGTTTCTCTGGAAACACCATATATTTT. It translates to CASSPPGFSGNTIYF.

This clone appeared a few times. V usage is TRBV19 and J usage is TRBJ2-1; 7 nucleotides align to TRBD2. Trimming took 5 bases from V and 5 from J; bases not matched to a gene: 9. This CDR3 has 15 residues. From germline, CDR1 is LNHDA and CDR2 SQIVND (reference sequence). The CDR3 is CASSGGTILHNEQFF. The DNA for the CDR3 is TGTGCCAGTAGTGGGGGGACTATCCTCCACAATGAGCAGTTCTTC.

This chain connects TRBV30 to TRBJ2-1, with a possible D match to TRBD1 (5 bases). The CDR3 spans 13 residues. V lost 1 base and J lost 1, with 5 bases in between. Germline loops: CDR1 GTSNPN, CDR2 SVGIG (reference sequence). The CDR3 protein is CAWSAGSYNEQFF. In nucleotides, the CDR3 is TGTGCCTGGAGTGCAGGGTCCTACAATGAGCAGTTCTTC.

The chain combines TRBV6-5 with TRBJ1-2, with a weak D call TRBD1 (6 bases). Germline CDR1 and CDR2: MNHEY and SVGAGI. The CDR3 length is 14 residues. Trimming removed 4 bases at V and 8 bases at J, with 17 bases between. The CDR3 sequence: CASSSDRWLGGYTF. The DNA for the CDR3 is TGTGCCAGCAGTTCCGACAGGTGGCTAGGCGGCTACACCTTC.